This T cell receptor beta chain stems from a study of control samples from healthy donors and cancer patients. The V end was cut by 1 base, the J end by 7 bases, with 17 bases between. Germline-derived CDR1 and CDR2 are GTSNPN and SVGIG (reference sequence). The length of the CDR3 is 14 residues. Method: immunoSEQ multiplex PCR; TCRdb's copy keeps in-frame clones and lacks some. The table shows roughly 220,000 clones, with 85% to 95% occurring only once. The sample taken for sequencing was blood. The clonotype was recovered from a man between 45 and 60 years old in good health. The chain is built from TRBV30 and TRBJ2-7, with a possible D match to TRBD1 (5 bases). DNA for the CDR3: TGTGCCTGGAGTGCCCCCGGACACCCCGGGGAGCAGTACTTC. Encoded protein: CAWSAPGHPGEQYF.